The 21 T cell receptor beta chains listed next were all sequenced from one sample in a study of CD8 T cell repertoires and HIV-1 epitope variants. Only in-frame clones appear in the TCRdb table, and some are missing; sequencing was by immunoSEQ multiplex PCR. Of about 95,000 clones listed, more than 65% are singletons. Sequencing input: uncultured baseline CD8+ T cells from peripheral blood mononuclear cells (PBMCs). The receptors come from a male donor with HIV.

This clone was seen a single time. V gene TRBV6-1 combines with J gene TRBJ1-5; D is unresolved. This CDR3 spans 14 amino acids. The germline V gene has CDR1 MNHNS and CDR2 SASEGT. The ends were cut back, 4 bases at V and 0 bases at J, with 7 bases in the middle. The CDR3 sequence is CASSGQYSNQPQHF. For the CDR3, the DNA is TGTGCCAGCAGTGGCCAGTATAGCAATCAGCCCCAGCATTTT.

The J gene is TRBJ2-1, the V gene TRBV6-5; 10 bases fit TRBD2. The CDR3 is 16 residues long. Per germline, CDR1 MNHEY and CDR2 SVGAGI. With V trimmed by 0 bases and J by 5 bases, 4 bases remained unmatched. The CDR3 DNA follows: TGTGCCAGCAGTTACTCTCCTAGCGGGAGCCACAATGAGCAGTTCTTC. Amino acid sequence: CASSYSPSGSHNEQFF.

The CDR3 sequence: CASSYSLGDYGYTF. In nucleotides, the CDR3 is TGTGCCAGCAGTTACTCGCTTGGGGACTATGGCTACACCTTC. The chain combines TRBV6-5 with TRBJ1-2; D remains ambiguous. Trimming removed 0 bases from V and 3 bases from J, with 8 bases in between. Germline CDR1 is MNHEY and CDR2 is SVGAGI. This CDR3 comprises 14 residues.

This chain uses TRBV9 with TRBJ1-1, with no clear D. Trimming pared 0 bases from V and 1 base from J, leaving 13 bases between. Germline loops: CDR1 SGDLS, CDR2 YYNGEE. The CDR3 contains 16 residues. CDR3 in DNA: TGTGCCAGCAGCGTAGTTCATGGGCAGGAGAACACTGAAGCTTTCTTT. It is translated as CASSVVHGQENTEAFF.

This chain joins TRBV6-6 and TRBJ2-7; TRBD2 is a possible D gene (5 bases). Germline lookup yields CDR1 MNHNY and CDR2 SVGAGI (reference sequence). There are 14 residues in the CDR3. V lost 2 bases to trimming and J lost 3 bases, with 11 bases between them. The CDR3: CASSYEDWHYEQYF. Here the CDR3 DNA reads TGTGCCAGCAGTTACGAGGACTGGCACTACGAGCAGTACTTC.

This clone has just a few counts. The chain links TRBV29-1 to TRBJ2-6; TRBD1 agrees at 8 bases. Trimming took 2 bases from V and 2 from J; bases not matched to a gene: 2. Looked up from germline, CDR1 is SQVTM and CDR2 is ANQGSEA. The CDR3 extends over 15 amino acids. The CDR3 DNA reads TGCAGCGTTGAACAGGGGGCGACTGGGGCCAACGTCCTGACTTTC. It specifies CSVEQGATGANVLTF. The full variable domain, rest sourced from reference TRBV29-1 and TRBJ2-6, is SAVISQKPSRDICQRGTSLTIQCQVDSQVTMMFWYRQQPGQSLTLIATANQGSEATYESGFVIDKFPISRPNLTFSTLTVSNMSPEDSSIYLCSVEQGATGANVLTFGAGSRLTVL.

This chain connects TRBV6-5 to TRBJ2-7, with D maybe TRBD1 (6 bases). Looked up from germline, CDR1 is MNHEY and CDR2 is SVGAGI. The V and J ends lost 6 bases and 2 bases respectively, with 14 bases between them. CDR3 length equals 14 residues. The CDR3 region is CASSQDRFPYEQYF. The CDR3 coding sequence is TGTGCCAGCAGCCAAGACAGGTTCCCCTACGAGCAGTACTTC.

The J gene is TRBJ1-1, the V gene TRBV7-9; the match to TRBD1 covers 8 bases. With V trimmed by 0 bases and J by 4 bases, 1 base remained unmatched. CDR1 is SEHNR and CDR2 is FQNEAQ in the germline V gene (reference sequence). The CDR3 is made up of 14 amino acids. CDR3 sequence (DNA): TGTGCCAGCAGCTTAGCGACAGGGGCCACTGAAGCTTTCTTT. It codes for CASSLATGATEAFF.

The chain combines TRBV2 with TRBJ2-7; D remains unclear. The CDR3 consists of 15 residues. Trimming took 0 bases from V and 2 from J, leaving 11 bases between them. Germline values: CDR1 SNHLY, CDR2 FYNNEI. CDR3 nucleotides: TGTGCCAGCAGTGAAGCGGGGTCGGACCCCTACGAGCAGTACTTC. This codes for CASSEAGSDPYEQYF.

The chain recombines TRBV4-1 with TRBJ2-3; no definite D call. The ends were cut back, 0 bases at V and 4 bases at J, with 8 bases in the middle. The CDR3 is made up of 14 amino acids. CDR1 is MGHRA, CDR2 YSYEKL, per germline. The DNA for the CDR3 is TGCGCCAGCAGCCAAGAAAGTCGCGCAGATACGCAGTATTTT. It encodes CASSQESRADTQYF.

The rearrangement uses TRBV6-5 and TRBJ2-7; 9 bases are shared with TRBD1. CDR1 is MNHEY, CDR2 SVGAGI, per germline. V gave up 0 bases and J gave up 3 bases; unmatched junction bases: 3. The CDR3 loop spans 15 amino acids. The CDR3 bases are TGTGCCAGCAGTTACTCCGACAGGGGGGACTACGAGCAGTACTTC. Amino acid sequence: CASSYSDRGDYEQYF.

This sequence joins TRBV28 and TRBJ1-1; D remains ambiguous. This CDR3 is built from 13 residues. The V end lost 7 bases, the J end lost 1 base, and 10 bases lay between the germline ends. The germline V gene encodes CDR1 MDHEN and CDR2 SYDVKM. In DNA, the CDR3 is TGTGCCAGCAAAAGCAGGAGGAACACTGAAGCTTTCTTT. Encoded protein: CASKSRRNTEAFF.

The chain combines TRBV2 with TRBJ2-1; 8 nucleotides align to TRBD2. CDR3 length: 13 amino acids. V was pared by 3 bases and J by 9 bases, with 4 bases of the junction left unmatched. CDR1 is SNHLY and CDR2 is FYNNEI in the germline V gene. The CDR3 nucleotides read TGTGCCAGCAGTGAGTCGGGAGGGGGTGAGCAGTTCTTC. Translation: CASSESGGGEQFF.

The CDR3 reads CASSYSQGGAKNIQYF. CDR3 coding DNA: TGTGCCAGCAGTTACTCGCAGGGGGGAGCCAAAAACATTCAGTACTTC. V usage is TRBV6-6 and J usage is TRBJ2-4, with D maybe TRBD1 (7 bases). Trimming stripped 0 bases from V and 0 bases from J, with 9 bases between. Germline V gene data show CDR1 as MNHNY and CDR2 as SVGAGI (reference sequence). The CDR3 spans 16 residues.

The J gene is TRBJ2-7, the V gene TRBV14; no reliable D call. CDR1 is SGHDN and CDR2 is FVKESK in the germline V gene. V was pared by 4 bases and J by 4 bases, with 17 bases between. This CDR3 comprises 15 residues. In DNA, the CDR3 is TGTGCCAGCAGCCCTCCCCTGGAAAGAGGTTACGAGCAGTACTTC. Translated: CASSPPLERGYEQYF.

J is TRBJ2-1 and V is TRBV5-1; 7 bases fit TRBD2. CDR1 SGHRS and CDR2 YFSETQ come from the germline V gene. V lost 2 bases to trimming and J lost 2 bases; unmatched junction nucleotides: 4. The CDR3 sequence is 15 residues long. CDR3 nucleotides: TGCGCCAGCAGCTTCAGCGGACTAGCCTACAATGAGCAGTTCTTC. Its protein is CASSFSGLAYNEQFF.

The rearrangement joins TRBV9 to TRBJ1-3; D may be TRBD1 (5 bases). From germline, CDR1 is SGDLS and CDR2 YYNGEE. V was trimmed by 4 bases and J by 0 bases, leaving 23 bases between them. This CDR3 spans 19 amino acids. The CDR3 here is CASSFSSTAPFDSGNTIYF. Here the CDR3 DNA reads TGTGCCAGCAGCTTCAGTTCGACAGCTCCCTTCGACTCTGGAAACACCATATATTTT.

The chain is built from TRBV19 and TRBJ1-2, with 7 nucleotides matching TRBD1. CDR1 and CDR2 (germline): LNHDA, SQIVND (reference sequence). The CDR3 is made up of 15 amino acids. The junction had 8 bases not matched to a gene; V was cut back by 3 bases and J by 4 bases. The CDR3: CASSIGAGTVYGYTF. The CDR3 region has the DNA TGTGCCAGTAGTATCGGGGCCGGGACAGTCTATGGCTACACCTTC.

V and J are TRBV6-5 and TRBJ2-5, with D uncertain. V was pared by 4 bases and J by 4 bases, with 16 bases between. The CDR3 length is 15 residues. From germline, CDR1 is MNHEY and CDR2 SVGAGI. The CDR3 sequence: CASSWTWQRGETQYF. CDR3 nucleotides: TGTGCCAGCAGTTGGACCTGGCAGCGAGGAGAGACCCAGTACTTC.

The rearrangement links TRBV28 to TRBJ1-1; D remains unclear. The V end was cut by 3 bases, the J end by 3 bases, with 5 bases between. Germline-derived CDR1 and CDR2 are MDHEN and SYDVKM. The CDR3 covers 12 residues. CDR3 in amino acids: CASSFLDTEAFF. CDR3 sequence (DNA): TGTGCCAGCAGTTTTTTAGACACTGAAGCTTTCTTT. The full variable domain, completed using reference TRBV28 and TRBJ1-1, is DVKVTQSSRYLVKRTGEKVFLECVQDMDHENMFWYRQDPGLGLRLIYFSYDVKMKEKGDIPEGYSVSREKKERFSLILESASTNQTSMYLCASSFLDTEAFFGQGTRLTVV.

This chain uses TRBV18 with TRBJ2-1; 8 nucleotides agree with TRBD2. The J segment lost 8 bases and the V segment lost 1 base, leaving 7 bases of the junction unmatched. The germline V gene has CDR1 KGHSH and CDR2 LQKENI. The CDR3 is 15 residues long. The CDR3 DNA is TGTGCCAGCTCACCACAAAGCGGGAGAATCTATGAGCAGTTCTTC. Its translation is CASSPQSGRIYEQFF.